This TCR beta chain comes out of a study of beta chain features in type 1 diabetes (dated by TCRdb to the late 2010s). The study in broad terms: Mean age, gender distribution, total cell number and subset yield did not differ between patients and healthy donors. A total of under 140,000,000 sorted cells were examined across all samples, and the number of cells per subset was strongly correlated with RNA yield. The study compared the TCRB repertoires of sorted circulating CD4+ T cell subsets in recently diagnosed type 1 diabetes patients with those in matched healthy donors. Regulatory and stem cell-like memory subsets were isolated from only 8 patients and roughly eight healthy donors, whereas naive and central memory subsets came from all 30 or so donors. The investigation overall reported the following: Naive, central memory and regulatory TCRB repertoires appeared to be more similar among patients than among healthy donors. Fewer insertions and more nucleotide deletions at VDJ recombination sites were observed in patients with type 1 diabetes, implying thymic rearrangement abnormalities. Because the HLA sub-analyses included only small numbers of individuals, any influence of HLA type on TCRB rearrangement was left unresolved. Sequencing cDNA rather than genomic DNA could over-represent highly expressing activated cells, although activation and CD3 levels did not differ between groups. A moderate but significant shortening of TCRB CDR3 length was observed in type 1 diabetes patients in all four CD4+ subsets. PCR may preferentially amplify shorter templates, but because patient and control samples were amplified and corrected together, any resulting skew would affect both groups equally.

From each donor, a single peripheral blood sample of 90 to 150 mL on average was drawn into heparinised tubes. A BD FACSAria II and a panel including CD45RO, CCR7, CD25, CD127, CD95 and CD27 were used to sort naive, central memory, regulatory and stem cell-like memory CD4+ T cells. All sorted populations exceeded 95% purity. PBMCs were isolated immediately by Lymphoprep density gradient centrifugation and stained directly without culture. Samples were stained and sorted in pairs, with one healthy donor and one patient per experiment, so that batch effects were minimized. The CDR3 covers 17 residues, taking in both the cysteine and the phenylalanine. The entry retains the CDR3 DNA only, 51 bases that are in frame from base 1. For this chain, trimming is 5 bases at the V end and 5 bases at the J end, and the number of junction bases without a gene match is 18. The germline V gene (reference sequence) provides CDR1 PRHDT and CDR2 FYEKMQ.

The High Capacity cDNA Reverse Transcription Kit was used to reverse transcribe all of the isolated RNA, meaning that expressed TCRB transcripts were what got sequenced. Naive, central memory and regulatory T cell samples underwent deep immunoSEQ sequencing, averaging roughly 3.3 million total reads per sample. After sorted cells were lysed in RLT buffer, RNA was extracted with DNase-treated RNeasy Micro or Mini kits, with the choice depending on cell number. To prevent cross-contamination, each cell subset was processed individually, whereas patient and healthy donor samples were processed jointly. The immunoSEQ multiplex PCR was used to amplify TCRB sequences from cDNA, generating 87-bp fragments that spanned the CDR3 region. Sequencing of the amplicons was done on the Illumina HiSeq platform. As for the original processing: PCR bias was computationally corrected using synthetic template baselines, reads within Hamming distance 2 were collapsed, and singletons that could not be merged were discarded. Reads were aligned to IMGT to assign V, D and J genes, CDR3 length, and insertions or deletions at six rearrangement sites. Within each subset, clonotype counts were normalized to the number of sorted cells before true diversity and Gini coefficients were calculated with the tcR R package. The overlap coefficient, calculated on TCRB nucleotide sequences, was used to quantify repertoire sharing. Out-of-frame TCRB sequences from naive cells were analyzed as a proxy for the pre-selection repertoire. TCRdb retrieved this table from immuneACCESS and kept in-frame rearrangements only. Not all clones are present; in checked studies, unresolved V genes account for under half, and no reason is known for the remainder. The D gene and trimming were derived from the DNA, and the V and J assignments and clone size from that table. The sample yields nearly 250,000 clones; 68% were counted once. 0.053% of the sample is taken by the ten largest.

This clone has only one observation. This receptor's antigen is unknown. Base qualities are not recorded, but no much larger clone differs from it by a single base. The chain is made from TRBV13 and TRBJ2-7; 7 bases in the middle match TRBD2. Sequencing was done on a sample of naive CD4+ T cells from blood. The label giving this sample's cell subset or site can be read as: true naive CD4+ T cells. The TCR was taken from a man between 25 and 39 years old in good health. The DNA reads TGTGCCAGCAGCATGTTAGATCTAGCGGTTGGCTACAACGAGCAGTACTTC. Protein translation: CASSMLDLAVGYNEQYF.